This entry concerns a single TCR beta chain. It lacks a known antigen. No base quality values were provided; no much bigger clone lies one nucleotide off. This record comes from a study of CD8+ T cells in alopecia areata (dated by TCRdb to the late 2010s). Context from the whole study: The treated patients, all with moderate-to-severe alopecia areata, were enrolled in an open-label pilot trial of oral tofacitinib given at 5 to 10 mg twice daily. In both human patients and the C3H/HeJ mouse model, the study applied high-throughput TCRbeta sequencing to look at T cell clonal expansion in alopecia areata. In humans, TCRbeta sequencing was performed on scalp tissue and on sorted CD4+ and CD8+ peripheral blood T cells from healthy controls and from patients with patchy or totalis/universalis alopecia areata. Scalp clonality was compared across normal scalp (n=4), patchy alopecia areata scalp (n=8), and alopecia totalis/universalis scalp (n=8). For the treated patients, the SALT score, which quantifies what percentage of scalp surface area is affected, served as the measure of disease severity. Patients on tofacitinib were biopsied at baseline and after 4 and 24 weeks of treatment, and several of the patients also had a later scalp biopsy. The RNA source kit depended on sample type: the PAXgene miRNA kit for fixed scalp, the miRNeasy kit for PBMCs, and the RNeasy kit for mouse skin. Amplification of TCRbeta CDR3 regions was done by immunoSEQ multiplex PCR using 35 Vbeta forward primers and 13 Jbeta reverse primers. Tofacitinib was given for 6 to 18 months, followed by 6 months of follow-up off drug to assess delayed response and recurrence. Paper-wide results and their limitations: Shared TCR sequences between patients were less evident than in mice, which may be partly attributable to HLA diversity in the patient population. Because the treated cohort was small and had just a single nonresponder, larger studies are needed to establish links between baseline CD8+ expansion and response. Resident alphabeta T cells in normal human skin are also sequenced, complicating scalp TCR repertoire analysis, unlike mouse skin dominated by gammadelta T cells. Tofacitinib significantly lowered scalp clonality and the number of expanded CD8+ clones among the top 100 scalp clones. Compared with normal scalp, lesional scalp had higher clonality and more expanded CD8+ clones, particularly in alopecia totalis/universalis, a pattern that suggests antigenic drive. Many expanded lesional clones persisted in scalp and blood during tofacitinib treatment, which may partly explain relapse after stopping treatment.

The library relied on the immunoSEQ multiplex PCR assay. For TCR sequencing, RNA was extracted from every sample and reverse transcribed into cDNA to serve as template. SuperScript III was used to make first-strand cDNA, primed with a 2:1 mix of oligo-dT and random hexamers. Amplification bias was assessed with a synthetic immune receptor repertoire, and residual bias was removed computationally. In the original analysis: Raw reads were preprocessed to remove errors, and CDR3 was defined by IMGT conventions from the conserved cysteine to phenylalanine. Clonality was computed as 1 minus the Shannon entropy, with the entropy normalized by log2 of the number of productive unique TCRs. Scalp TCRbeta sequences were cross-referenced with sorted blood CD4 and CD8 repertoires so that the CD4 or CD8 identity of scalp clones could be inferred. Here the immuneACCESS table is served through TCRdb, limited to in-frame sequences with V and J called. Missing clones are a known gap in these copies; in checked studies unresolved V genes cover under half, and the rest lacks a known reason. V and J calls and clone size are copied from that table; D and trimming were computed from the DNA. The sample table contains roughly 180,000 clones; only one count was recorded for around 49% of them. Roughly a tenth of the sample lies in the top ten.

Cut back by 4 bases and 3 bases, the V and J ends lie 16 bases apart. The CDR3 has 17 amino acids, counting the end cysteine and phenylalanine. This entry keeps only the CDR3 DNA: 51 bases, framed from base 1. Taken from the germline V gene, the CDR1 and CDR2 loops are LGHNA and YNFKEQ. The treatment or condition label of this sample denotes: oral pan-JAK inhibitor, 5-10 mg twice daily. Peripheral blood and lesional scalp punch biopsies were obtained from patients with alopecia areata. PBMCs were separated by density centrifugation and stained for CD3, CD4 and CD8, after which CD4+ and CD8+ T cells were sorted on a FACSAria.

The clonotype was recovered from a human donor with alopecia areata. The chain was built from TRBV4-2 and TRBJ2-6; TRBD2 is a possible D gene, resting on 7 matching bases. This specimen consisted of CD8+ T cells sorted from blood, obtained around week 53, from a patient treated with tofacitinib. The CDR3 amino acid sequence is: CASSPGGGADGANVLTF. The nucleotide sequence is TGTGCCAGCAGCCCTGGTGGGGGGGCGGATGGGGCCAACGTCCTGACTTTC.